The 16 T cell receptor beta chains reported below all come from one sample, sequenced in a study of blood T cell repertoires in COVID-19. Assay: immunoSEQ multiplex PCR; the TCRdb copy retains only in-frame clones and omits some. The sample yields approximately 400,000 clones, more than 75% seen once. Sequenced sample: PBMCs or T cells enriched from blood (not recorded which). The source of these receptors is a woman in her late teens or twenties who had recovered from COVID-19.

The chain uses TRBV4-1 and TRBJ1-4; 9 nucleotides align to TRBD1. Per the germline V gene, CDR1 is MGHRA and CDR2 is YSYEKL. V lost 1 base and J lost 7; bases outside the gene matches: 1. CDR3 length: 14 residues. This CDR3 reads CASSQGTGVEKLFF. The CDR3 region has the DNA TGCGCCAGCAGCCAAGGGACAGGGGTTGAAAAACTGTTTTTT.

The J gene is TRBJ2-7, the V gene TRBV4-1; weak D call: TRBD1 (5 bases). The CDR3 is 18 residues long. The V end was cut by 1 base, the J end by 4 bases, with 23 bases between. The germline CDR1 and CDR2 sequences are MGHRA and YSYEKL. CDR3: CASSQGNRWGSLRYEQYF. The CDR3 nucleotides are TGCGCCAGCAGCCAAGGGAACAGGTGGGGCTCGCTTAGGTACGAGCAGTACTTC.

This chain links TRBV7-9 with TRBJ2-3; the D gene is possibly TRBD1 (6 bases). Germline loops: CDR1 SEHNR, CDR2 FQNEAQ (reference sequence). The ends were cut back, 6 bases at V and 0 bases at J, with 13 bases in the middle. This CDR3 comprises 15 residues. This CDR3 reads CASRRTETSTDTQYF. Here the CDR3 DNA reads TGTGCCAGCAGGAGGACAGAGACTAGCACAGATACGCAGTATTTT.

The chain has TRBV9 and TRBJ1-2; 9 bases fit TRBD1. Looked up from germline, CDR1 is SGDLS and CDR2 is YYNGEE. This CDR3 is built from 15 residues. Losses at the gene ends were 1 base for V and 0 bases for J; bases not matched to a gene: 1. DNA of the CDR3: TGTGCCAGCAGCGTAACAGGGGGCCCTAACTATGGCTACACCTTC. The encoded protein is CASSVTGGPNYGYTF.

This chain joins TRBV5-6 and TRBJ2-3, with a weak D call TRBD1 (5 bases). The V end lost 4 bases, the J end lost 4 bases, and 19 bases lay between the germline ends. Germline CDR1 is SGHDT and CDR2 is YYEEEE. The CDR3 spans 16 residues. This CDR3 is CASSRTPGLGADTQYF. CDR3 bases: TGTGCCAGCAGCCGCACCCCAGGGTTGGGTGCAGATACGCAGTATTTT.

J is TRBJ1-6 and V is TRBV19; D not certain. V lost 6 bases, J lost 0 bases, and 6 bases lay in between. Germline CDR1 reads LNHDA; CDR2 reads SQIVND (reference sequence). This CDR3 has 14 amino acids. CDR3 protein: CASRSSSYNSPLHF. The CDR3 nucleotides read TGTGCCAGTAGAAGTAGCTCCTATAATTCACCCCTCCACTTT. The whole variable domain, remainder taken from reference TRBV19 and TRBJ1-6, is DGGITQSPKYLFRKEGQNVTLSCEQNLNHDAMYWYRQDPGQGLRLIYYSQIVNDFQKGDIAEGYSVSREKKESFPLTVTSAQKNPTAFYLCASRSSSYNSPLHFGNGTRLTVT.

The chain couples TRBV6-5 to TRBJ1-2; D call uncertain. Trimming removed 7 bases at V and 10 bases at J, with 10 bases between. The V gene's germline CDR1 is MNHEY and CDR2 SVGAGI. CDR3 length: 10 residues. The chain's CDR3 is CASMVGNYTF. Here the CDR3 DNA reads TGTGCCAGCATGGTCGGTAACTACACCTTC.

The chain links TRBV30 to TRBJ1-2; D uncertain. V lost 3 bases and J 2 bases, leaving 10 bases between the germline ends. The CDR3 runs 13 residues. Germline V gives CDR1 GTSNPN, CDR2 SVGIG (reference sequence). CDR3 protein: CAWRGRQNYGYTF. In DNA form, the CDR3 reads TGTGCCTGGAGAGGCAGGCAGAACTATGGCTACACCTTC.

This CDR3 reads CASSVTGRTYSYNEQFF. CDR3 nucleotide sequence: TGTGCCAGCAGTGTAACCGGTAGGACTTACTCCTACAATGAGCAGTTCTTC. The chain joins TRBV6-1 to TRBJ2-1, with D maybe TRBD2 (5 bases). CDR1 MNHNS and CDR2 SASEGT come from the germline V gene. This CDR3 is 17 amino acids long. V gave up 4 bases and J gave up 0 bases, with 16 bases separating them.

This clone was seen just once. J is TRBJ1-2 and V is TRBV29-1, with no clear D. The CDR3 contains 13 residues. Germline-derived CDR1 and CDR2 are SQVTM and ANQGSEA. The V end was cut by 7 bases, the J end by 4 bases, with 16 bases between. CDR3 nucleotide sequence: TGCAGCGCTGTGAGACTGGCGAGCTATGGCTACACCTTC. It specifies CSAVRLASYGYTF.

J is TRBJ1-1 and V is TRBV14; 7 bases map to TRBD1. The CDR3 loop spans 13 amino acids. The germline gives CDR1 SGHDN, CDR2 FVKESK. The V and J ends lost 8 bases and 1 base, in that order; junction bases with no gene match: 4. DNA for the CDR3: TGTGCCAGCGACAGGGTAAGGAACACTGAAGCTTTCTTT. This sequence encodes CASDRVRNTEAFF.

CDR3 DNA sequence: TGTGCCTGGTGCCACGTGACCGGGACAGGGAAACTGTTTTTT. Translating it yields CAWCHVTGTGKLFF. The chain employs TRBV30 and TRBJ1-4, with TRBD1 identical over 9 bases. The trim removed 5 bases at V and 11 bases at J, leaving 12 bases unmatched. The length of the CDR3 is 14 residues. Germline V lookup: CDR1 GTSNPN, CDR2 SVGIG (reference sequence). The variable domain in full, with the rest retrieved from reference TRBV30 and TRBJ1-4, is SQTIHQWPATLVQPVGSPLSLECTVEGTSNPNLYWYRQAAGRGLQLLFYSVGIGQISSEVPQNLSASRPQDRQFILSSKKLLLSDSGFYLCAWCHVTGTGKLFFGSGTQLSVL.

The chain recombines TRBV3-1 (or the pseudogene TRBV3-2) with TRBJ2-3, with a possible D match to TRBD2 (6 bases). Germline CDR1 is LGHDT and CDR2 is YNNKEL (reference sequence). Trimming stripped 0 bases from V and 0 bases from J, with 13 bases between. This CDR3 is built from 17 residues. This CDR3 is CASSQDGGTESTDTQYF. The CDR3 bases are TGTGCCAGCAGCCAAGATGGAGGGACGGAGAGCACAGATACGCAGTATTTT.

The chain joins TRBV3-1 (or the pseudogene TRBV3-2) to TRBJ2-3; TRBD2 matches 8 bases. The germline V gene encodes CDR1 LGHDT and CDR2 YNNKEL (reference sequence). V lost 0 bases and J lost 2; bases outside the gene matches: 7. This CDR3 is 17 amino acids long. CDR3 coding DNA: TGTGCCAGCAGCCAAGATCCCGCGGGGGGCATCACAGATACGCAGTATTTT. Encoded protein: CASSQDPAGGITDTQYF.

V is TRBV19 and J is TRBJ1-6; D may be TRBD1 (5 bases). Trimming left V 4 bases short and J 7 bases short, with 8 bases between. The CDR3 has 13 amino acids. The germline CDR1 and CDR2 sequences are LNHDA and SQIVND (reference sequence). CDR3 DNA sequence: TGTGCCAGTAGTAAGGGGTTGAATTCACCCCTCCACTTT. Amino acid sequence: CASSKGLNSPLHF. Supplemented by reference TRBV19 and TRBJ1-6, the full variable domain reads DGGITQSPKYLFRKEGQNVTLSCEQNLNHDAMYWYRQDPGQGLRLIYYSQIVNDFQKGDIAEGYSVSREKKESFPLTVTSAQKNPTAFYLCASSKGLNSPLHFGNGTRLTVT.

This rearrangement joins TRBV18 to TRBJ1-4; a weak D match, TRBD1 (6 bases). The CDR3 is made up of 15 amino acids. The germline CDR1 and CDR2 sequences are KGHSH and LQKENI. V gave up 3 bases and J gave up 7 bases, with 15 bases separating them. CDR3 in amino acids: CASSPNTGRGEKLFF. Here the CDR3 DNA reads TGTGCCAGCTCACCGAATACAGGCAGGGGTGAAAAACTGTTTTTT.